These 27 T cell receptor beta chains were sequenced from one sample in a study of cytomegalovirus exposure and HLA in healthy donors (TCRdb year 2017). The protocol used for the library was the immunoSEQ multiplex PCR assay. For the multiplex PCR, a mixture combining 60 forward primers for TCR Vbeta segments and 13 reverse primers for TCR Jbeta segments was used. Drawn from immuneACCESS, this table holds only the in-frame rearrangements with V and J called that TCRdb kept. Clones are partly lost; checked studies trace under half to an unresolved V gene and leave the rest unexplained. Within this sample are 76,000 or so clones, with roughly 73% of them counted one time only. Around 16% of the sample is taken by the ten largest. Sequenced material: PBMCs. These receptors all stem from a woman aged 40 to 50 in good health and CMV-seropositive.

The V call is TRBV5-6, the J call TRBJ2-5; D is perhaps TRBD1 (5 bases). The CDR3 contains 14 residues. Looked up from germline, CDR1 is SGHDT and CDR2 is YYEEEE. The V end was cut by 0 bases, the J end by 14 bases, with 20 bases between. Written as DNA, the CDR3 is TGTGCCAGCAGCTTGGTCCGGACAACCTTTGGCGAATACTTC. Its translation: CASSLVRTTFGEYF.

The chain has TRBV5-4 and TRBJ1-4; D ambiguous. This CDR3 has 16 amino acids. V lost 4 bases and J lost 5, with 18 bases in between. Germline assignment: CDR1 SGHNT and CDR2 YYREEE (reference sequence). CDR3 loop: CASSPGVGSGNEKLFF. CDR3 in DNA: TGTGCCAGCAGCCCCGGAGTGGGTAGCGGGAATGAAAAACTGTTTTTT.

The chain couples TRBV7-9 to TRBJ1-5; 8 positions match TRBD1. V trimming: 6 bases; J trimming: 7 bases; junction bases outside the gene matches: 8. Germline CDR1 SEHNR, CDR2 FQNEAQ (reference sequence). The CDR3 is 14 amino acids. The CDR3 DNA reads TGTGCCAGCAGTCAAGACAGGGGAGGACAGCCCCAGCATTTT. Translation: CASSQDRGGQPQHF.

With regard to this clone: A far more abundant clone sits one base away, making this likely a read error. Additional DNA sequences in this sample encode the identical CDR3. This chain links TRBV5-6 with TRBJ1-1; 11 bases are a match to TRBD1. Germline assignment: CDR1 SGHDT and CDR2 YYEEEE. The CDR3 is 16 amino acids. The CDR3 nucleotides read TGTGCCAGGAGCTTGTTCGGGACAGGGGGTAACACTGAAGCTTTCTTT. It translates to CARSLFGTGGNTEAFF. The full variable domain, completed using reference TRBV5-6 and TRBJ1-1, is DAGVTQSPTHLIKTRGQQVTLRCSPKSGHDTVSWYQQALGQGPQFIFQYYEEEERQRGNFPDRFSGHQFPNYSSELNVNALLLGDSALYLCARSLFGTGGNTEAFFGQGTRLTVV.

V gene TRBV27 combines with J gene TRBJ2-6, with TRBD1 matching 8 bases. V lost 4 bases to trimming and J lost 0 bases; unmatched junction nucleotides: 8. The length of the CDR3 is 18 residues. Germline CDR1 and CDR2: MNHEY and SMNVEV (reference sequence). The CDR3 nucleotides are TGTGCCAGCAGTTCATGGACAGGGCCCTTCTCTGGGGCCAACGTCCTGACTTTC. The encoded protein is CASSSWTGPFSGANVLTF.

This chain links TRBV6-4 with TRBJ2-2; 7 bases match TRBD2. Germline CDR1 and CDR2: MRHNA and SNTAGT. With V trimmed by 2 bases and J by 5 bases, 2 bases remained unmatched. The CDR3 has 14 residues. The CDR3 sequence is CASSDRTSTGELFF. In DNA form, the CDR3 reads TGTGCCAGCAGTGACAGGACTAGTACCGGGGAGCTGTTTTTT.

The chain combines TRBV30 with TRBJ1-1; D is uncertain. The CDR3 is 13 amino acids. The V end was cut by 0 bases, the J end by 4 bases, with 9 bases between. Germline V gives CDR1 GTSNPN, CDR2 SVGIG (reference sequence). The CDR3 DNA sequence: TGTGCCTGGAGTGTGAGCGTGAGCACTGAAGCTTTCTTT. Translated, it gives CAWSVSVSTEAFF.

V is TRBV6-1 and J is TRBJ2-1; TRBD2 aligns across 10 bases. The CDR3 runs to 15 residues. Germline loops: CDR1 MNHNS, CDR2 SASEGT. J was trimmed by 7 bases and V by 2 bases; bases with no gene match: 5. CDR3 region: CASSEPAGGPNEQFF. The CDR3 DNA reads TGTGCCAGCAGTGAACCAGCGGGAGGGCCGAATGAGCAGTTCTTC.

CDR3 loop: CASSFMTRRTGANVLTF. The DNA of the CDR3 is TGTGCCAGCAGCTTTATGACGAGGAGGACTGGGGCCAACGTCCTGACTTTC. V and J are TRBV11-2 and TRBJ2-6; tentative D call: TRBD2 (5 bases). The V end was cut by 3 bases, the J end by 2 bases, with 14 bases between. The CDR3 is made up of 17 amino acids. CDR1 is SGHAT and CDR2 is FQNNGV in the germline V gene.

The chain links TRBV9 to TRBJ2-7; 8 bases map to TRBD1. Germline trimming cut 0 bases from V and 4 bases from J; bases unmatched to any gene: 9. Germline CDR1 SGDLS, CDR2 YYNGEE. The CDR3 is 16 residues long. The CDR3 DNA reads TGTGCCAGCAGCGTAGGACAGGGGCAGAAAAAATACGAGCAGTACTTC. Translated, it gives CASSVGQGQKKYEQYF.

This clone appeared a few times. This likely comes from a read error, as the CDR3 has no conserved phenylalanine or tryptophan at its end. CDR3 sequence reads: CASSPTGEGKDIQYV. The CDR3 DNA reads as TGCGCCAGCAGCCCCACCGGGGAGGGCAAGGACATTCAGTACGTC. The J gene is TRBJ2-4, the V gene TRBV4-3, with TRBD2 matching over 7 bases. Germline V gene sequence: CDR1 LGHNA, CDR2 YSLEER. V gave up 4 bases and J gave up 8 bases; unmatched junction bases: 11. The CDR3 has 15 amino acids.

The rearrangement uses TRBV5-1 and TRBJ1-1; 7 bases fit TRBD1. The CDR3 spans 15 residues. V was clipped by 4 bases and J by 2 bases; unmatched bases: 8. The V gene's germline CDR1 is SGHRS and CDR2 YFSETQ. Here the CDR3 reads CASSLNTGDNTEAFF. The DNA of the CDR3 is TGCGCCAGCAGCCTAAATACAGGGGACAACACTGAAGCTTTCTTT. The full variable domain, its missing parts supplied by reference TRBV5-1 and TRBJ1-1, is KAGVTQTPRYLIKTRGQQVTLSCSPISGHRSVSWYQQTPGQGLQFLFEYFSETQRNKGNFPGRFSGRQFSNSRSEMNVSTLELGDSALYLCASSLNTGDNTEAFFGQGTRLTVV.

The J gene is TRBJ1-2, the V gene TRBV9; D remains ambiguous. The germline V gene has CDR1 SGDLS and CDR2 YYNGEE. The length of the CDR3 is 15 residues. V gave up 0 bases and J gave up 4 bases, with 13 bases separating them. For the CDR3, the DNA is TGTGCCAGCAGCGTAGATCTGGGTGAGGGCTATGGCTACACCTTC. Its protein product is CASSVDLGEGYGYTF.

The chain recombines TRBV5-4 with TRBJ1-2, with 8 bases identical to TRBD1. This CDR3 is built from 13 residues. V lost 6 bases, J lost 8 bases, and 9 bases stayed unmatched. Germline-derived CDR1 and CDR2 are SGHNT and YYREEE (reference sequence). The CDR3 DNA follows: TGTGCCAGCACGAACCAGGGGGCTGGCGGCTACACCTTC. It yields the protein CASTNQGAGGYTF.

The chain is built from TRBV6-1 and TRBJ2-1, with D perhaps TRBD2 (5 bases). The CDR3 is 14 residues long. CDR1 and CDR2 (germline): MNHNS, SASEGT. Trimming stripped 4 bases from V and 2 bases from J, with 9 bases between. This CDR3 reads CASSGVAPYNEQFF. In DNA, the CDR3 is TGTGCCAGCAGTGGGGTAGCGCCCTACAATGAGCAGTTCTTC.

This clone was seen a few times. The chain links TRBV5-1 to TRBJ1-6; TRBD1 matches at 8 bases. CDR1 and CDR2 (germline): SGHRS, YFSETQ. CDR3 length: 16 amino acids. V lost 4 bases to trimming and J lost 9 bases; unmatched junction nucleotides: 12. The CDR3 nucleotides read TGCGCCAGCAGCGCCGCAGGGGGCGGAGGAGCTTCACCCCTCCACTTT. It codes for CASSAAGGGGASPLHF.

In the case of this clone: The conserved phenylalanine or tryptophan is not found at the CDR3 terminus, so this likely reflects a read error. This chain connects TRBV12-5 to TRBJ2-3, with a weak D call TRBD1 (5 bases). This CDR3 has 14 amino acids. Looked up from germline, CDR1 is LGHNT and CDR2 is FRNRAP. Between the trimmed V and J ends, which lost 7 bases and 4 bases, there was a span of 15 bases. CDR3 bases: TGTGCTAGTGCCCTGGACATCCCGGCAGATACGCAGTATGTT. As protein: CASALDIPADTQYV.

The table lists this clone with a few counts. The genes are TRBV4-1 and TRBJ1-6; 10 nucleotides align to TRBD1. J lost 6 bases, V lost 6 bases, and 11 bases had no gene match. CDR1 and CDR2 from the germline V gene are MGHRA and YSYEKL. This CDR3 has 17 residues. CDR3 residues: CASSPGTGAPTNSPLHF. The CDR3 DNA sequence: TGCGCCAGCAGTCCCGGGACAGGGGCCCCCACTAATTCACCCCTCCACTTT.

V gene TRBV19 combines with J gene TRBJ2-2; 15 bases match TRBD2. This CDR3 comprises 19 residues. Germline V lookup: CDR1 LNHDA, CDR2 SQIVND (reference sequence). V was pared by 6 bases and J by 7 bases, with 15 bases of the junction left unmatched. The chain's CDR3 is CASRQLTGTSGRYIGELFF. The CDR3, as DNA: TGTGCCAGTAGACAACTTACCGGGACTAGCGGGAGGTATATCGGGGAGCTGTTTTTT.

The V call is TRBV5-1, the J call TRBJ2-7, with D maybe TRBD2 (6 bases). Trimming shortened V by 1 base and J by 2 bases, and 13 bases separated the two germline ends. Germline V gene sequence: CDR1 SGHRS, CDR2 YFSETQ. The CDR3 extends over 15 amino acids. The CDR3: CASSLKGGTTYEQYF. The CDR3 DNA is TGCGCCAGCAGCTTGAAAGGCGGGACCACCTACGAGCAGTACTTC. Filled out from reference TRBV5-1 and TRBJ2-7, the complete variable domain reads KAGVTQTPRYLIKTRGQQVTLSCSPISGHRSVSWYQQTPGQGLQFLFEYFSETQRNKGNFPGRFSGRQFSNSRSEMNVSTLELGDSALYLCASSLKGGTTYEQYFGPGTRLTVT.

This sequence joins TRBV6-5 and TRBJ2-4, with a weak D call TRBD1 (7 bases). The CDR3 is 12 residues long. Trimming pared 4 bases from V and 10 bases from J, leaving 11 bases between. Germline V gives CDR1 MNHEY, CDR2 SVGAGI. CDR3 sequence reads: CASSLTGRIQYF. The DNA of the CDR3 is TGTGCCAGCAGTTTGACAGGGAGGATTCAGTACTTC.

The CDR3 DNA reads TGTGCCAGCAGTTCGCGGGGACAGGGGGTCTTTTTCTTT. As protein: CASSSRGQGVFFF. V gene TRBV6-5 combines with J gene TRBJ1-1; 11 bases match TRBD1. This CDR3 contains 13 residues. The junction had 8 bases not matched to a gene; V was cut back by 4 bases and J by 13 bases. CDR1 and CDR2 from the germline V gene are MNHEY and SVGAGI.

The chain carries TRBV18 and TRBJ2-3; D uncertain. This CDR3 contains 14 residues. Trimming shortened V by 2 bases and J by 0 bases, and 6 bases separated the two germline ends. The germline V gene has CDR1 KGHSH and CDR2 LQKENI. The CDR3 protein is CASSPVSSTDTQYF. DNA of the CDR3: TGTGCCAGCTCACCAGTCTCTAGCACAGATACGCAGTATTTT.

V and J are TRBV29-1 and TRBJ2-7; no firm D call. There are 13 residues in the CDR3. With 4 bases removed from V and 1 base from J, the gap between germline ends came to 11 bases. CDR1 and CDR2 (germline): SQVTM, ANQGSEA. The CDR3 DNA reads TGCAGCGTTGCTCGAGTTCTTTCCTACGAGCAGTACTTC. Translating it yields CSVARVLSYEQYF.

This clone was found once. The J gene is TRBJ1-5, the V gene TRBV2; TRBD1 matches at 10 bases. This CDR3 contains 14 residues. The ends lost 4 bases at V and 7 bases at J; junction bases unmatched: 4. Germline assignment: CDR1 SNHLY and CDR2 FYNNEI. The CDR3 region is CASSGQGARQPQHF. Here the CDR3 DNA reads TGTGCCAGCAGTGGACAGGGGGCTCGACAGCCCCAGCATTTT.

This clone showed up just a few times. The chain recombines TRBV7-3 with TRBJ2-6, with D unclear. The V gene lost 5 bases and the J gene lost 0 bases, with 8 bases spanning the gap. The CDR3 runs 15 residues. Germline V gene lookup returns CDR1 SGHTA and CDR2 FQGTGA. The CDR3: CASSQVSSGANVLTF. The CDR3 bases are TGTGCCAGCAGCCAGGTTTCCTCTGGGGCCAACGTCCTGACTTTC.

The chain recombines TRBV6-5 with TRBJ2-5; D not certain. The V gene's germline CDR1 is MNHEY and CDR2 SVGAGI. Trimming pared 4 bases from V and 5 bases from J, leaving 5 bases between. This CDR3 spans 11 amino acids. The CDR3 bases are TGTGCCAGCAGTTTTCAGGAGACCCAGTACTTC. As protein: CASSFQETQYF.